The 32 T cell receptor beta chains presented below share a single source sample, sequenced in a study of blood T cells in healthy people across ages. Sample-barcoded 5' priming and a J-beta primer mix drove a second PCR of 7 to 11 cycles. TCRdb re-analysed the 5' RACE reads in MiXCR, keeping a single row per CDR3 protein. The data show roughly 860,000 distinct CDR3 sequences, around 68% seen once. The specimen was blood. These receptors all stem from a man younger than 40 in good health.

This chain joins TRBV6-2 or TRBV6-3 and TRBJ2-4, with 10 nucleotides matching TRBD2. The closer fit of TRBJ2-7 to the DNA end suggests the J call may be wrong. In germline, CDR1 is MNHEY, CDR2 SVGEGT. The CDR3 is 16 amino acids. This chain's CDR3 is CASSYSRTSGDYEQYF. The CDR3 DNA reads as TGTGCCAGCAGTTACTCCAGGACTAGCGGAGACTACGAGCAGTACTTC.

V usage is TRBV7-3 and J usage is TRBJ1-6, with D hard to call. The germline gives CDR1 SGHTA, CDR2 FQGTGA. V was clipped by 5 bases and J by 0 bases, with 2 bases between them. The CDR3 contains 13 residues. CDR3 sequence reads: CASSRSYNSPLHF. The CDR3 DNA reads as TGTGCCAGCAGCCGCTCCTATAATTCACCCCTCCACTTT.

The genes are TRBV6-6 and TRBJ2-3; D possibly corresponds to TRBD1 (6 bases). CDR1 and CDR2 (germline): MNHNY, SVGAGI (reference sequence). Trimming removed 9 bases at V and 2 bases at J, with 12 bases between. CDR3 size: 13 residues. As DNA, the CDR3 is TGTGCCAGTGAGTACAGGGTCACAGATACGCAGTATTTT. Its translation is CASEYRVTDTQYF.

The chain couples TRBV20-1 to TRBJ1-5; D is unclear. Trimming cost V 0 bases and J 2 bases, with 8 bases left between them. CDR3 length: 14 amino acids. Germline values: CDR1 DFQATT, CDR2 SNEGSKA (reference sequence). For the CDR3, the DNA is TGCAGTGCTAGAGAGCTATTCGGCAATCAGCCCCAGCATTTT. Protein: CSARELFGNQPQHF.

This clonotype was seen a few times. The chain recombines TRBV20-1 with TRBJ2-4; D possibly corresponds to TRBD2 (5 bases). Per germline, CDR1 DFQATT and CDR2 SNEGSKA (reference sequence). Trimming pared 5 bases from V and 0 bases from J, leaving 14 bases between. This CDR3 comprises 15 residues. CDR3 nucleotides: TGCAGTGCTTCACCTGGGGAGCTAGCCAAAAACATTCAGTACTTC. It specifies CSASPGELAKNIQYF.

The V gene is TRBV6-5, the J gene TRBJ2-5, with D tentatively TRBD2 (7 bases). Germline V gives CDR1 MNHEY, CDR2 SVGAGI. The V and J ends lost 6 bases and 11 bases respectively, with 19 bases between them. CDR3 length: 13 residues. The CDR3 region is CASSGGPGNEQYF. The CDR3 DNA reads TGTGCCAGCAGCGGGGGGCCGGGGAATGAGCAGTACTTC.

This clonotype was detected a few times. The chain uses TRBV12-3 or TRBV12-4 and TRBJ2-1, with a weak D call TRBD2 (7 bases). This CDR3 is built from 18 residues. The V gene lost 3 bases and the J gene lost 6 bases, with 24 bases spanning the gap. Here the CDR3 reads CASSFGRGGASLINEQFF. The CDR3 coding sequence is TGTGCCAGCAGTTTTGGAAGGGGGGGCGCGTCTCTTATCAATGAGCAGTTCTTC.

This clonotype was counted a few times. The chain is built from TRBV7-2 and TRBJ1-5, with no clear D. Germline values: CDR1 SGHTA, CDR2 FQGNSA. V was trimmed by 0 bases and J by 7 bases, leaving 7 bases between them. The CDR3 spans 13 residues. CDR3 sequence: CASSLADWQPQHF. The DNA for the CDR3 is TGTGCCAGCAGCTTAGCGGACTGGCAGCCCCAGCATTTT.

This clonotype has a handful of counts. The chain carries TRBV6-6 and TRBJ1-2, with 11 bases fitting TRBD1. The V gene end was trimmed by 0 bases and the J gene end by 6 bases; junction bases not matched to a gene: 0. CDR3 size: 14 residues. Germline V CDR1 and CDR2: MNHNY, SVGAGI (reference sequence). CDR3 region: CASSYSGQGDGYTF. For the CDR3, the DNA is TGTGCCAGCAGTTACTCGGGACAGGGGGATGGCTACACCTTC.

The CDR3 loop reads CATSRVNTGELFF. CDR3 nucleotides: TGTGCCACCTCGCGGGTCAACACCGGGGAGCTGTTTTTT. The V call is TRBV7-3, the J call TRBJ2-2; tentatively, D is TRBD2 (5 bases). The V and J ends lost 10 bases and 2 bases respectively, with 11 bases between them. The germline V gene encodes CDR1 SGHTA and CDR2 FQGTGA. This CDR3 is built from 13 residues.

This clonotype was observed a handful of times. This chain joins TRBV4-3 and TRBJ2-7; the D is unclear. The V and J ends lost 0 bases and 2 bases respectively, with 8 bases between them. Germline loops: CDR1 LGHNA, CDR2 YSLEER. The CDR3 extends over 14 amino acids. The CDR3 region is CASSQDRSAYEQYF. The CDR3 coding sequence is TGCGCCAGCAGCCAAGACAGGTCGGCCTACGAGCAGTACTTC.

This chain links TRBV7-8 with TRBJ1-5; D is ambiguous. There are 14 residues in the CDR3. Germline-derived CDR1 and CDR2 are SGHVS and FQNEAQ. V was pared by 1 base and J by 8 bases, with 12 bases between. The CDR3 spells CASSLGSVREPQHF. CDR3 DNA: TGTGCCAGCAGCTTAGGATCGGTACGGGAGCCCCAGCATTTT.

The table lists this clonotype with a few counts. CDR3 protein: CASSLGQGAYSPLHF. As DNA, the CDR3 is TGCGCCAGCAGCTTGGGACAGGGGGCTTATTCACCCCTCCACTTT. The chain is built from TRBV5-1 and TRBJ1-6; the match to TRBD1 covers 10 bases. V was pared by 0 bases and J by 8 bases, with 2 bases of the junction left unmatched. The CDR3 length is 15 residues. Germline V gene lookup returns CDR1 SGHRS and CDR2 YFSETQ.

This clonotype was counted a few times. This chain links TRBV6-2 or TRBV6-3 with TRBJ1-5, with TRBD1 as a possible D gene (6 bases). In germline, CDR1 is MNHEY, CDR2 SVGEGT. The CDR3 runs to 16 residues. The V end was cut by 7 bases, the J end by 7 bases, with 23 bases between. The DNA for the CDR3 is TGTGCCAGCACCAACTCCCCTCACAGGGATCGACAGCCCCAGCATTTT. Protein: CASTNSPHRDRQPQHF.

In regard to this clonotype: One end of the junction varies from germline; a read error may be responsible. The chain is built from TRBV20-1 and TRBJ1-6; a weak D match, TRBD1 (5 bases). Germline V gives CDR1 DFQATT, CDR2 SNEGSKA (reference sequence). There are 14 residues in the CDR3. CDR3 sequence: CCAREQVGHSPLHF. The DNA of the CDR3 is TGCTGTGCTAGAGAACAGGTCGGCCATTCACCCCTCCACTTT.

V and J are TRBV15 and TRBJ2-3, with 10 bases identical to TRBD2. Losses at the gene ends were 2 bases for V and 1 base for J; bases not matched to a gene: 3. Germline-derived CDR1 and CDR2 are LNHNV and YYDKDF (reference sequence). This CDR3 has 16 residues. In DNA form, the CDR3 reads TGTGCCACCAGCAGACCAAGCGGGGGGGGCACAGATACGCAGTATTTT. It translates to CATSRPSGGGTDTQYF.

This clonotype was found once. The chain employs TRBV4-1 and TRBJ2-3; no definite D call. The CDR3 runs 16 residues. The germline gives CDR1 MGHRA, CDR2 YSYEKL. The V end lost 0 bases, the J end lost 8 bases, and 18 bases lay between the germline ends. CDR3 DNA: TGCGCCAGCAGCCAAGAAGGCCGCCCGGTGGTAGGTACGCAGTATTTT. Residues: CASSQEGRPVVGTQYF.

V and J are TRBV3-1 and TRBJ2-7, with 9 bases lining up with TRBD1. Unmatched junction bases numbered 8, after V lost 8 bases and J lost 3 bases. Germline assignment: CDR1 LGHDT and CDR2 YNNKEL (reference sequence). The length of the CDR3 is 14 residues. The CDR3 DNA reads TGTGCCAGCTCTGCCGGGACAGGGCTCTACGAGCAGTACTTC. It is translated as CASSAGTGLYEQYF.

Note on this clonotype: Mismatch with germline at one junction end may stem from a read error. This chain links TRBV7-2 with TRBJ2-1; D is unresolved. The J call is doubtful: the DNA matches TRBJ2-7 better. Germline V gene data show CDR1 as SGHTA and CDR2 as FQGNSA. The CDR3 is made up of 11 amino acids. The DNA of the CDR3 is TGTGCCGGCAGCTTATACTACGGGCAGTACTTC. Translated: CAGSLYYGQYF.

The gene calls are TRBV12-3 or TRBV12-4 and TRBJ1-6; 7 nucleotides match TRBD1. V shed 7 bases and J 9 bases; nucleotides not matched to a gene: 6. The CDR3 is made up of 13 amino acids. The CDR3 region has the DNA TGTGCCAGCAACCCGGGACAGAGTTCACCCCTCCACTTT. This gives the protein CASNPGQSSPLHF.

On this clonotype: One end of the junction does not line up with germline, which may come from a read error. The V and J genes are TRBV2 and TRBJ2-5, with D perhaps TRBD2 (7 bases). Germline V lookup: CDR1 SNHLY, CDR2 FYNNEI. The CDR3 consists of 17 residues. The chain's CDR3 is CASMPRLVGGPLETQYF. The CDR3 DNA reads TGCGCCAGCATGCCTCGACTAGTGGGGGGGCCTTTGGAGACCCAGTACTTC.

This clonotype showed up many times. This chain joins TRBV7-9 and TRBJ2-7; D is ambiguous. V was trimmed by 5 bases and J by 2 bases, leaving 7 bases between them. Germline loops: CDR1 SEHNR, CDR2 FQNEAQ (reference sequence). The CDR3 covers 12 residues. The DNA for the CDR3 is TGTGCCAGCAGCCCGAACCCCTACGAGCAGTACTTC. Residues: CASSPNPYEQYF.

The chain has TRBV4-2 and TRBJ2-1; possibly TRBD2 for D (5 bases). The J call may be incorrect, as the DNA end agrees better with TRBJ2-7. The CDR3 length is 16 residues. CDR1 and CDR2 from the germline V gene are LGHNA and YNFKEQ. The CDR3 DNA is TGTGCCAGCAGCCAAGAGACGGGGAGCTCCTACAATGAGCAGTACTTC. Protein product: CASSQETGSSYNEQYF.

CDR3 protein: CASSPGLDQETQYF. CDR3 DNA sequence: TGTGCCAGCAGCCCGGGGCTAGACCAAGAGACCCAGTACTTC. The chain recombines TRBV11-2 with TRBJ2-5; D may correspond to TRBD1 or TRBD2 (5 bases each). Germline V gene sequence: CDR1 SGHAT, CDR2 FQNNGV. With 5 bases removed from V and 0 bases from J, the gap between germline ends came to 10 bases. CDR3 length: 14 amino acids.

This chain links TRBV29-1 with TRBJ2-7; tentatively, D is TRBD1 (5 bases). Germline V gene data show CDR1 as SQVTM and CDR2 as ANQGSEA. Trimming left V 4 bases short and J 5 bases short, with 15 bases between. The CDR3 loop spans 13 amino acids. As DNA, the CDR3 is TGCAGCGTTGTGGTACAGGTCAGGGACGAGCAGTACTTC. As protein: CSVVVQVRDEQYF.

V usage is TRBV12-3 or TRBV12-4 and J usage is TRBJ1-5; D possibly corresponds to TRBD1 (6 bases). The CDR3 spans 15 residues. Trimming cost V 5 bases and J 0 bases, with 11 bases left between them. The CDR3 loop reads CASSVDSVSNQPQHF. The CDR3 region has the DNA TGTGCCAGCAGTGTGGACAGCGTTAGCAATCAGCCCCAGCATTTT.

This chain uses TRBV20-1 with TRBJ1-5, with D possibly matching TRBD1 (5 bases). The germline V and J ends were trimmed by 0 bases and 1 base, with 13 bases remaining between them. The CDR3 runs to 16 residues. Germline V gene lookup returns CDR1 DFQATT and CDR2 SNEGSKA (reference sequence). The CDR3 protein is CSARDAGYRSNQPQHF. In DNA, the CDR3 is TGCAGTGCTAGAGATGCGGGGTACAGGAGCAATCAGCCCCAGCATTTT.

The V and J genes are TRBV16 and TRBJ2-6; possibly TRBD1 for D (6 bases). The V and J ends lost 4 bases and 4 bases respectively, with 14 bases between them. Germline CDR1 and CDR2: KGHSY and FQNENV. CDR3 length: 16 residues. CDR3 DNA sequence: TGTGCCAGCAGCCTCCTCCCAGGGGACGGGGCCAACGTCCTGACTTTC. Translated: CASSLLPGDGANVLTF.

This clonotype has more than one count but fewer than ten. The V gene is TRBV7-8, the J gene TRBJ1-2, with D possibly matching TRBD1 (6 bases). CDR3 size: 15 residues. CDR1 SGHVS and CDR2 FQNEAQ come from the germline V gene. V dropped 5 bases and J dropped 4 bases, with 17 bases sitting between them. The DNA of the CDR3 is TGTGCCAGCAGCGCACAGCGCCGGGACACCTATGGCTACACCTTC. This encodes CASSAQRRDTYGYTF.

The genes are TRBV7-9 and TRBJ2-2; D possibly corresponds to TRBD1 (5 bases). This CDR3 has 16 residues. Germline values: CDR1 SEHNR, CDR2 FQNEAQ (reference sequence). V was clipped by 0 bases and J by 1 base, with 9 bases between them. The CDR3: CASSLAGRENTGELFF. The CDR3 nucleotides are TGTGCCAGCAGCTTAGCTGGCAGGGAGAACACCGGGGAGCTGTTTTTT. Looking up the rest from reference TRBV7-9 and TRBJ2-2 gives the full variable domain: DTGVSQNPRHKITKRGQNVTFRCDPISEHNRLYWYRQTLGQGPEFLTYFQNEAQLEKSRLLSDRFSAERPKGSFSTLEIQRTEQGDSAMYLCASSLAGRENTGELFFGEGSRLTVL.

The chain is built from TRBV28 and TRBJ2-5; tentative D call: TRBD2 (7 bases). CDR3 length equals 14 residues. V lost 8 bases and J lost 2, with 15 bases in between. CDR1 and CDR2 from the germline V gene are MDHEN and SYDVKM. CDR3 nucleotide sequence: TGTGCCAGCCACGGACTAGGGGGGCAAGAGACCCAGTACTTC. Encoded protein: CASHGLGGQETQYF. Full variable domain (remainder filled in from reference TRBV28 and TRBJ2-5): DVKVTQSSRYLVKRTGEKVFLECVQDMDHENMFWYRQDPGLGLRLIYFSYDVKMKEKGDIPEGYSVSREKKERFSLILESASTNQTSMYLCASHGLGGQETQYFGPGTRLLVL.

The table lists this clonotype with a few counts. CDR3 sequence: CSVEAGQGLADTQYF. CDR3 in DNA: TGCAGCGTTGAAGCGGGACAGGGTCTCGCAGATACGCAGTATTTT. The gene calls are TRBV29-1 and TRBJ2-3; TRBD1 matches 9 bases. CDR1 and CDR2 from the germline V gene are SQVTM and ANQGSEA. Trimming at V came to 1 base and at J to 4 bases, leaving 6 bases not matched to a gene. The CDR3 has 15 amino acids.